This T cell receptor beta chain was documented in a study of cytomegalovirus exposure and HLA in healthy donors listed by TCRdb under 2017. Some background on the complete study: According to a later analysis, the 120 or so validation repertoires were produced on the same platform as the roughly 700 repertoires of the first cohort. The aim of the study was to test whether cataloging public T cell receptors could identify signatures of past pathogen exposure. Besides the first cohort of roughly 660 subjects, a separate validation cohort made up of roughly 120 different subjects was used. To predict cytomegalovirus infection status, the study brought together high-throughput TCR immunosequencing, statistical association of individual TCRs with disease status, and machine learning.

Concerning this clone itself: It lacks a known antigen. Per-nucleotide qualities are absent, and no much larger clonotype sits a single base away.

Donors formed part of the validation cohort, which comprised approximately 130 subjects and was distinct from the first cohort of 666 subjects. The library came from the immunoSEQ multiplex PCR assay. The authors' analysis ran thus. A statistical classification framework was developed to diagnose cytomegalovirus status using the catalog of TCR beta chain sequences. The clones in this table, taken by TCRdb from immuneACCESS, are in-frame only. Not every clone is retained; where verified, under half of the shortfall comes from an unresolved V gene, and the cause of the rest is unknown. D and trimming come from the DNA, and the V and J calls and clone size come from that table. Recorded for this sample are about 150,000 clones; more than 70% of them occurred a single time. Approximately 2% of the sample is in the top ten clones. Study-wide findings and limitations: A later analysis had no HLA typing for the validation cohort, so co-occurrence there was scored across all 120 repertoires. Cytomegalovirus status was reported to be diagnosed by the classifier with high specificity and sensitivity in both the original and validation cohorts. A later analysis found that TCRs clustered in the first cohort also tended to co-occur in the 120 validation repertoires, with 90% to 95% of cluster scores above 0. The authors suggested that the approach could potentially be extended to other disease states and immunological phenotypes. While some public TCRs were present in many individuals, most TCR sequences turned up only very rarely across donors. In vitro tests confirmed that a few of the cytomegalovirus-associated TCR beta chains recognize cytomegalovirus antigens. The study gave a list of 150 to 200 TCR beta chains associated with cytomegalovirus.

Sequenced material: PBMCs. The clonotype comes from a human donor in good health.

The DNA sequence is given as TGTGCCAGCAGTAAGGCGGGGGTAGTGAACACTGAAGCTTTCTTT. Its protein reads: CASSKAGVVNTEAFF. This chain joins TRBV28 to TRBJ1-1; tentative D gene TRBD1, with 5 bases matching. According to the germline V gene, CDR1 reads MDHEN and CDR2 reads SYDVKM. Measured from the cysteine to the phenylalanine, the CDR3 is 15 residues long. The kept DNA is CDR3 alone, 45 bases in frame from the first base. A distance of 13 bases separates the germline ends of V and J, which lose 5 bases and 0 bases respectively.